This T cell receptor (beta chain) was identified during a study of T cells in Graves' hyperthyroidism and ophthalmopathy. Notes on this clonotype: What it binds is unknown.

The CDR3 spans 15 residues. Trimming cost V 4 bases and J 1 base; bases outside gene matches: 6. CDR1 and CDR2 from the germline V gene are PRHDT and FYEKMQ (reference sequence). Study conclusions and caveats: Blood also contained most expanded thyroid clonotypes above 0.001. Separation of ophthalmopathy from stable hyperthyroidism was achieved by a 13 V-J model.

Diagnosis relied on clinical symptoms, serum thyroxine and TRAb, thyroid ultrasound and orbital computed tomography. Template material for amplifying TCR beta CDR3 regions consisted of RNA transcripts. TCR CDR3 regions were first amplified by RT-PCR with HTBI primers. TCRdb reanalysed the multiplex PCR reads using MiXCR and keeps one entry per CDR3 protein. This table holds hundreds of thousands of distinct CDR3 sequences, approximately 15% found once. Sequenced sample: blood. This receptor was taken from a woman aged 18-29 years with Graves' hyperthyroidism. The V and J genes are TRBV13 and TRBJ1-2; TRBD1 agrees at 7 bases. CDR3 DNA sequence: TGTGCCAGCAGCTACCGGACAGGCCTTAACTATGGCTACACCTTC. Translation gives CASSYRTGLNYGYTF.